A selection of T cell receptor beta chains follows, all from one sample in a study of blood T cells in healthy people across ages. A single record per CDR3 protein comes from TCRdb applying MiXCR to the 5' RACE reads. The table lists about 770,000 distinct CDR3 sequences, around 45% of them singletons. Input material: blood. Source of these receptors: a man aged 60 to 69 in good health. The CDR3 runs from the conserved cysteine through the conserved F or W. A D gene is named only where the DNA matches it firmly. Clone size, where shown, is once, few, many, or a class for clones that have expanded.

CDR3 DNA | CDR3 protein | J gene | D gene | V gene | clone size
TGTGCCAGCAGCTTTCTGGGACAGCCGAATACCGGGGAGCTGTTTTTT | CASSFLGQPNTGELFF | TRBJ2-2 | TRBD1 | TRBV7-3 | NA
TGTGCCGGCAGCGAAGGGGGGGGCGCCGAATTACTATATGGCTACACCTTC | CAGSEGGGAELLYGYTF | TRBJ1-2 | NA | TRBV7-2 | once
TGTGCCAGCAGTATGCAGCGGGGGGGGTACCAAGAGACCCAGTACTTC | CASSMQRGGYQETQYF | TRBJ2-5 | TRBD2 | TRBV12-3/TRBV12-4 | NA
TGCGCCAGCCAAATCTCGGCTCAGTCCTACGAGCAGTACTTC | CASQISAQSYEQYF | TRBJ2-7 | NA | TRBV5-1 | NA
TGCAGTGCTACCCGGAGCGGGGGACTTTCGGGGGATGAGCAGTTCTTC | CSATRSGGLSGDEQFF | TRBJ2-1 | TRBD2 | TRBV20-1 | NA
TGTGCCAGCAGCTCTTTAGGGGGCTTGAACACTGAAGCTTTCTTT | CASSSLGGLNTEAFF | TRBJ1-1 | TRBD1 | TRBV7-9 | few
TGCGCCAGCAGCCTGGGACAGGGATACAAGGAGCAGTTCTTC | CASSLGQGYKEQFF | TRBJ2-1 | TRBD1 | TRBV5-1 | NA
TGTGCCATCAGGGGGCCCGGGCCCGGGGATTCACCCCTCCACTTT | CAIRGPGPGDSPLHF | TRBJ1-6 | NA | TRBV10-3 | NA
TGCAGTGCTAGAGACCTGACAGGGGGCACTGAAGCTTTCTTT | CSARDLTGGTEAFF | TRBJ1-1 | TRBD1 | TRBV20-1 | few
TGCGCCAGCAGAACTCGGACTAGTACCTACAATGAGCAGTTCTTC | CASRTRTSTYNEQFF | TRBJ2-1 | TRBD2 | TRBV10-2 | NA
TGCAGTGCTAGAGATAGGCAGGGTTGGTCACCCCTCCACTTT | CSARDRQGWSPLHF | TRBJ1-6 | NA | TRBV20-1 | NA
TGTGCCAGCAGTCCCCTGGGACGGGGTTCGACTGAGACCCAGTACTTC | CASSPLGRGSTETQYF | TRBJ2-5 | NA | TRBV28 | NA
TGTGCCAGCTGCAACAGGGCCCGCAATCAGCCCCAGCATTTT | CASCNRARNQPQHF | TRBJ1-5 | NA | TRBV2 | many
TGTGCCAGCAGAGCCCGGACAGGGGGCCCCTACGAGCAGTACTTC | CASRARTGGPYEQYF | TRBJ2-7 | TRBD1 | TRBV12-3/TRBV12-4 | NA
TGCAGCGCCGGGGTAGGGGGCGATGAGCAGTTCTTC | CSAGVGGDEQFF | TRBJ2-1 | TRBD1 | TRBV29-1 | many
TGCAGTGCTAGAGACAGCAATAATTCACCCCTCCACTTT | CSARDSNNSPLHF | TRBJ1-6 | NA | TRBV20-1 | many
TGTGCCAGCAGCATTACCGGGACAGGGTACAATGAGCAGTTCTTC | CASSITGTGYNEQFF | TRBJ2-1 | TRBD1 | TRBV7-2 | NA
TGTGCCAGCAGCCCTCAGGGGACAATATACAATGAGCAGTTCTTC | CASSPQGTIYNEQFF | TRBJ2-1 | NA | TRBV27 | many
TGCAGCGTCCCCAAGGGAGGCCCCTACAACGAGCAGTACTTC | CSVPKGGPYNEQYF | TRBJ2-7 | NA | TRBV29-1 | many
TGTGCCAGCAGCTTGTACGGGGTTCAAGCCGACGAGCAGTACTTC | CASSLYGVQADEQYF | TRBJ2-7 | NA | TRBV5-6 | NA
TGTGCCAGCAGCACCCGCAGACTAGGGAAAGAGACCCAGTACTTC | CASSTRRLGKETQYF | TRBJ2-5 | NA | TRBV28 | NA
TGTGCCAGCAGTTACTCCGGGACAGGGAATTCACCCCTCCACTTT | CASSYSGTGNSPLHF | TRBJ1-6 | TRBD1 | TRBV6-6 | NA
TGTGCCAGCAGCTTATTTGGGGGAGCGAGCACAGATACGCAGTATTTT | CASSLFGGASTDTQYF | TRBJ2-3 | NA | TRBV7-2 | few
TGCAGTGCTAGAGTAGGGCAGAGGGGGCAGTACTTC | CSARVGQRGQYF | TRBJ2-4 | NA | TRBV20-1 | few
TGTGCCAGCAGCGGGGGGACTGCCCAAGAGACCCAGTACTTC | CASSGGTAQETQYF | TRBJ2-5 | NA | TRBV5-4 | few
TGTGCCAGCAGCCGGGACTCTCCCAACTCCTACGAGCAGTACTTC | CASSRDSPNSYEQYF | TRBJ2-7 | NA | TRBV7-2 | few
TGTGCCAGCAGCGATAAGAGCACTGAAGCTTTCTTT | CASSDKSTEAFF | TRBJ1-1 | NA | TRBV9 | NA
TGTGCCAGCAGTTACAAGGGCATCTCAGCTAACTATGGCTACACCTTC | CASSYKGISANYGYTF | TRBJ1-2 | NA | TRBV6-5 | few
TGTGCCAGCAGCTCCTATCTAGCGGGGGGATTAGCCAAAAACATTCAGTACTTC | CASSSYLAGGLAKNIQYF | TRBJ2-4 | TRBD2 | TRBV7-2 | NA
TGCAGTGCTAGAGACTTGCCTGGAGATACGCAGTATTTT | CSARDLPGDTQYF | TRBJ2-3 | NA | TRBV20-1 | NA
TGTGCCAGCAGCCGACCCGGACAGGGGGGACATGAGCAGTTCTTC | CASSRPGQGGHEQFF | TRBJ2-1 | TRBD1 | TRBV28 | NA
TGTGCCAGCAGGGGGCTGGACACCCACTACGAGCAGTACTTC | CASRGLDTHYEQYF | TRBJ2-7 | NA | TRBV6-2/TRBV6-3 | NA
TGTGCCAGCAGGTCGCCCGTAGGGCAGTTCTTC | CASRSPVGQFF | TRBJ2-1 | NA | TRBV7-2 | NA
TGTGCCAGCAGCTCGGGACTAGTTTACAAGCAGTACTTC | CASSSGLVYKQYF | TRBJ2-7 | TRBD2 | TRBV7-2 | NA